The entry below gives a single T cell receptor (beta chain) sequence along with its context. This sample is part of a study of blood T cell repertoires in COVID-19. Per the study methods: Reference gene primer amplification gave nucleated cell count estimates. Assay: immunoSEQ multiplex PCR; the TCRdb copy retains only in-frame clones and omits some. The D gene and trimming were derived from the DNA, and the V and J assignments and clone size from that table. The sample yields 300,000 to 500,000 clones, 88% seen once. Trimming removed 3 bases from V and 1 base from J, with 6 bases in between. Germline CDR1 is SQVTM and CDR2 is ANQGSEA. The length of the CDR3 is 12 residues. The participants were between about 18 and 89 years old and came from about two dozen US areas.

The J gene is TRBJ2-5, the V gene TRBV29-1; D is unclear. This receptor was taken from a woman in her thirties or forties with acute COVID-19. Material for sequencing was PBMCs or T cells enriched from blood (not recorded which). The DNA for the CDR3 is TGCAGCGTTGATTCGGTCCAAGAGACCCAGTACTTC. This encodes CSVDSVQETQYF.